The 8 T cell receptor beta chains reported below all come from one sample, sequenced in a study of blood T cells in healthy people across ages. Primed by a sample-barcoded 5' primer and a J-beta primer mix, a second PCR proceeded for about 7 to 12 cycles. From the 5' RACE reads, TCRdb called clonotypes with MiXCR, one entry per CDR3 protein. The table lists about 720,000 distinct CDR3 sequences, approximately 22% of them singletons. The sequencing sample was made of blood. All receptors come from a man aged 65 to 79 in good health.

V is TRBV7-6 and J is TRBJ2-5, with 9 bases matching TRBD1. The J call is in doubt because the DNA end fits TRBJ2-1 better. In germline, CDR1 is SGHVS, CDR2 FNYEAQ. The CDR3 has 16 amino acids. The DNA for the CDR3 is TGTGCCAGCAGCTCGCAACAGGGGGCTCGCGACAATGAGCAGTTCTTC. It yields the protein CASSSQQGARDNEQFF.

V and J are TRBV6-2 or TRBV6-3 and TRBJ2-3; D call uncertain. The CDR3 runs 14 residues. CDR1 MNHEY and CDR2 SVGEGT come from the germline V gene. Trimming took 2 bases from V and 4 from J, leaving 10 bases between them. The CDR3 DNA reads TGTGCCAGCAGTTACCTTTATTCGGCAGATACGCAGTATTTT. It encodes CASSYLYSADTQYF.

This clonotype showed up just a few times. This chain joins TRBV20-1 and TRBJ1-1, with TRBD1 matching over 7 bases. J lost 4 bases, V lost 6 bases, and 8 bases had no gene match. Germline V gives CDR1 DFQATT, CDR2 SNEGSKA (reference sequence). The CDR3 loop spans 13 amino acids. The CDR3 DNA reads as TGCAGTGCCAGGGGGACGGCAGTCACTGAAGCTTTCTTT. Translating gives CSARGTAVTEAFF.

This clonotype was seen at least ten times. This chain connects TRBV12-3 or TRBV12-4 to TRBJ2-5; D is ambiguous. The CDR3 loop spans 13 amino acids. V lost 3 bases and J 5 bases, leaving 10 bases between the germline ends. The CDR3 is CASSFGVGETQYF. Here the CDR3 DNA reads TGTGCCAGCAGTTTTGGGGTTGGGGAGACCCAGTACTTC.

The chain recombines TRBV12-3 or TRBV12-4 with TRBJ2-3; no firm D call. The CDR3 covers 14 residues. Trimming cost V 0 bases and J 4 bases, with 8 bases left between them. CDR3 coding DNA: TGTGCCAGCAGTTTAGCAGGGATGGCAGATACGCAGTATTTT. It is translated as CASSLAGMADTQYF.

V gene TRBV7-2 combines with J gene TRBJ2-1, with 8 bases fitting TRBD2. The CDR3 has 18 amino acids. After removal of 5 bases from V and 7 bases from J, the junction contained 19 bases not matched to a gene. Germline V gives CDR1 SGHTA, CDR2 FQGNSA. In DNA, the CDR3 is TGTGCCAGCAGCCTTTATCGGGGGGGCAAAGTAGCGGGAAATGAGCAGTTCTTC. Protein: CASSLYRGGKVAGNEQFF.

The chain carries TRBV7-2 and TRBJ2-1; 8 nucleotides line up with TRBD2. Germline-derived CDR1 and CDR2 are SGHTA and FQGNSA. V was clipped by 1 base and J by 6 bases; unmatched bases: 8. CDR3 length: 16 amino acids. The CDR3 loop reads CASSLVGGRTSNEQFF. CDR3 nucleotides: TGTGCCAGCAGCTTAGTCGGCGGGAGGACCTCCAATGAGCAGTTCTTC.

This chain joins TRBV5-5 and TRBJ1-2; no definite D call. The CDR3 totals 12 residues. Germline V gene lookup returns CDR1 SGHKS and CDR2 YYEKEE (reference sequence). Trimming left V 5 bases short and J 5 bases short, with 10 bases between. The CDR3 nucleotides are TGTGCCAGCAGAAACGGAACATATGGCTACACCTTC. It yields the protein CASRNGTYGYTF.